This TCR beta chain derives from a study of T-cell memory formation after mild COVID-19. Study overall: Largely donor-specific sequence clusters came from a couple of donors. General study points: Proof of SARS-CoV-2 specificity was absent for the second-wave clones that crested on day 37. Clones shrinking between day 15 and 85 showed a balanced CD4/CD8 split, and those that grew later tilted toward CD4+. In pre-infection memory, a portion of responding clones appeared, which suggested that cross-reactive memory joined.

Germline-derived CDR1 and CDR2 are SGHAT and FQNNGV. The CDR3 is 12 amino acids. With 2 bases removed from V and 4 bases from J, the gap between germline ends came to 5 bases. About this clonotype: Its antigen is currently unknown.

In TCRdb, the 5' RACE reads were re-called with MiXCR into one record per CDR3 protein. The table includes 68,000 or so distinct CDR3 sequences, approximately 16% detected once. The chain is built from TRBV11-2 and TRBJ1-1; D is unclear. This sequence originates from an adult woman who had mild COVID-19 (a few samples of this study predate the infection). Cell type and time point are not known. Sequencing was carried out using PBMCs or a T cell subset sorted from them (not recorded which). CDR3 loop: CASSLRRTEAFF. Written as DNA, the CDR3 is TGTGCCAGCAGCTTAAGACGCACTGAAGCTTTCTTT.